The entry below gives a single T cell receptor (beta chain) sequence along with its context. These data come from a study of blood T cell repertoires in COVID-19. About the study: The analysed material was cDNA or gDNA that came from T cells, B-cell-depleted T cells, or PBMCs.

Unmatched junction bases numbered 8, after V lost 5 bases and J lost 7 bases. The CDR3 is made up of 14 amino acids. In germline, CDR1 is MNHEY, CDR2 SMNVEV (reference sequence). This table comes from immunoSEQ multiplex PCR, and its TCRdb copy is limited to in-frame clones, with some not included. Of tens of thousands of clones in the sample, around 81% were seen once. The TCR was taken from a human donor in a cohort sampled during active COVID-19. The gene calls are TRBV27 and TRBJ2-7; 10 nucleotides line up with TRBD1. Sequencing was done on a sample of peripheral blood. The CDR3 DNA sequence: TGTGCCAGCAGTGCGAGAGACAGGGGGCTTGAGCAGTACTTC. Its protein product is CASSARDRGLEQYF.